This T cell receptor beta chain was retrieved from a study of spatial heterogeneity in lung cancer. Study-level results: Blood carried ubiquitous expanded tumor TCRs more at resection than follow-up.

The sample's time point: sample taken at primary tumor resection. No cell sorting; template was whole RNA from tumor, lung tissue or PBMC. The V gene end was trimmed by 8 bases and the J gene end by 8 bases; junction bases not matched to a gene: 11. The CDR3 runs 16 residues. This clonotype was found a few times. Its matching antigen is unknown. A unique molecular identifier was carried by every single TCR cDNA molecule. From the 5' RACE reads, TCRdb called clonotypes with MiXCR, one entry per CDR3 protein. This table holds almost 75,000 distinct CDR3 sequences, roughly 15% found once. The chain uses TRBV12-3 or TRBV12-4 and TRBJ2-1; 14 bases are shared with TRBD2. This clonotype originated in a male donor with early-stage non-small cell lung cancer. Sequenced here: PBMCs, sampled at surgery. In nucleotides, the CDR3 is TGTGCCAGCTCCCAACTAGGGACTAGCGGGAGCCATGAGCAGTTCTTC. The encoded protein is CASSQLGTSGSHEQFF.